This TCR beta chain was documented in a study of T cell responses to AZD1222 COVID-19 vaccine. Notes on the study in general: Within unmutated variant regions lay the reported targets of nearly half of spike-specific TCRs.

Comments on this clone: As yet, its antigen is unknown.

Some clones are missing from TCRdb's copy, which holds only in-frame ones; the method was immunoSEQ multiplex PCR. The data show some 120,000 clones, 85% to 90% seen once. The CDR3 has 13 residues. The trim removed 5 bases at V and 9 bases at J, leaving 8 bases unmatched. CDR1 is MNHEY and CDR2 is SVGAGI in the germline V gene. This receptor was taken from an adult in good health. This chain uses TRBV6-5 with TRBJ2-7, with 9 bases identical to TRBD2. Sample: peripheral blood, taken on day 0 of AZD1222 vaccination. DNA for the CDR3: TGTGCCAGCAGTACACCGGGACTAGCAGGGCAGTACTTC. It is translated as CASSTPGLAGQYF.